The 19 T cell receptor beta chains reported below all come from one sample, sequenced in a study of cytomegalovirus exposure and HLA in healthy donors. With 60 Vbeta and 13 Jbeta primers, the PCR was carried out. Method: immunoSEQ multiplex PCR; TCRdb's copy keeps in-frame clones and lacks some. The sample contains roughly 150,000 clones, roughly 64% of which appear only once. Sequenced input: PBMCs. These receptors were taken from a woman in her 30s in good health and CMV-seropositive.

This clone turned up a few times. V usage is TRBV7-9 and J usage is TRBJ2-1, with 10 bases lining up with TRBD2. Unmatched junction bases numbered 4, after V lost 6 bases and J lost 2 bases. This CDR3 is 15 amino acids long. In germline, CDR1 is SEHNR, CDR2 FQNEAQ (reference sequence). The CDR3 is CASSSSGSPYNEQFF. DNA for the CDR3: TGTGCCAGCAGTTCTAGCGGGAGCCCCTACAATGAGCAGTTCTTC.

This chain connects TRBV20-1 to TRBJ2-3, with D possibly matching TRBD2 (5 bases). V gave up 4 bases and J gave up 6 bases, with 8 bases separating them. This CDR3 is built from 11 residues. Germline V lookup: CDR1 DFQATT, CDR2 SNEGSKA (reference sequence). CDR3 residues: CSAKLVDTQYF. For the CDR3, the DNA is TGCAGTGCTAAACTAGTGGATACGCAGTATTTT.

This clone was found once. The J gene is TRBJ2-5, the V gene TRBV5-4; 8 nucleotides match TRBD2. J lost 5 bases, V lost 7 bases, and 10 bases had no gene match. Germline values: CDR1 SGHNT, CDR2 YYREEE (reference sequence). The CDR3 is 14 amino acids. The CDR3 region has the DNA TGTGCCAGCGGAGGAGCGGGAGTATACGAGACCCAGTACTTC. It codes for CASGGAGVYETQYF.

The chain has TRBV11-2 and TRBJ2-2; perhaps TRBD2 as D (6 bases). This CDR3 comprises 16 residues. The V end was cut by 7 bases, the J end by 4 bases, with 19 bases between. Germline-derived CDR1 and CDR2 are SGHAT and FQNNGV. CDR3 DNA sequence: TGTGCCAGCACCCAGTGGGGGGACTCCCCCACCGGGGAGCTGTTTTTT. Translating gives CASTQWGDSPTGELFF. Full variable domain (rest looked up from reference TRBV11-2 and TRBJ2-2): EAGVAQSPRYKIIEKRQSVAFWCNPISGHATLYWYQQILGQGPKLLIQFQNNGVVDDSQLPKDRFSAERLKGVDSTLKIQPAKLEDSAVYLCASTQWGDSPTGELFFGEGSRLTVL.

The V and J genes are TRBV4-1 and TRBJ1-2; D is possibly TRBD1 (6 bases). V was shortened by 3 bases and J by 3 bases, with 14 bases between the two germline ends. CDR1 MGHRA and CDR2 YSYEKL come from the germline V gene. The CDR3 is 15 residues long. The CDR3 loop reads CASSQVGGRHYGYTF. The CDR3, as DNA: TGCGCCAGCAGCCAGGTTGGGGGCCGGCACTATGGCTACACCTTC.

The chain links TRBV5-1 to TRBJ2-1, with 9 bases identical to TRBD2. CDR3 length: 14 amino acids. V dropped 4 bases and J dropped 8; count of bases not matched to a gene: 7. Per the germline V gene, CDR1 is SGHRS and CDR2 is YFSETQ. CDR3 amino acids: CASSGGGAGDEQFF. CDR3 DNA: TGCGCCAGCAGCGGCGGGGGGGCCGGGGATGAGCAGTTCTTC.

The CDR3: CASSGQGGELFF. As DNA, the CDR3 is TGTGCCAGCAGCGGACAGGGCGGGGAGCTGTTTTTT. The chain employs TRBV6-4 and TRBJ2-2; the match to TRBD1 covers 8 bases. With 6 bases clipped from V and 7 bases from J, the junction kept 1 base outside the gene matches. This CDR3 region has 12 residues. Germline V lookup: CDR1 MRHNA, CDR2 SNTAGT.

The rearrangement links TRBV9 to TRBJ2-1; tentative D call: TRBD2 (6 bases). In germline, CDR1 is SGDLS, CDR2 YYNGEE. With 2 bases removed from V and 1 base from J, the gap between germline ends came to 10 bases. This CDR3 comprises 15 residues. The CDR3 nucleotides are TGTGCCAGCAGCGTCGCCGGGACTTCCTACAATGAGCAGTTCTTC. This sequence encodes CASSVAGTSYNEQFF.

The CDR3 coding sequence is TGTGCCAGCAACGGACAGGGGAGAGAGACCCAGTACTTC. This translates into CASNGQGRETQYF. J is TRBJ2-5 and V is TRBV28; 9 nucleotides line up with TRBD1. V was clipped by 7 bases and J by 4 bases; unmatched bases: 4. The CDR3 extends over 13 amino acids. Germline V lookup: CDR1 MDHEN, CDR2 SYDVKM.

This clone was counted a few times. The chain is built from TRBV19 and TRBJ2-2; TRBD2 is a possible D gene (6 bases). The CDR3 sequence is 14 residues long. Germline CDR1 and CDR2: LNHDA and SQIVND (reference sequence). Trimming removed 3 bases at V and 4 bases at J, with 9 bases between. For the CDR3, the DNA is TGTGCCAGTAGTATGTTGCGGGGCACCGGGGAGCTGTTTTTT. It specifies CASSMLRGTGELFF. Complete variable domain (other parts from reference TRBV19 and TRBJ2-2): DGGITQSPKYLFRKEGQNVTLSCEQNLNHDAMYWYRQDPGQGLRLIYYSQIVNDFQKGDIAEGYSVSREKKESFPLTVTSAQKNPTAFYLCASSMLRGTGELFFGEGSRLTVL.

The chain links TRBV11-2 to TRBJ2-5, with 10 bases aligning to TRBD2. Germline CDR1 is SGHAT and CDR2 is FQNNGV. This CDR3 is built from 19 residues. Germline trimming cut 1 base from V and 2 bases from J; bases unmatched to any gene: 13. This CDR3 is CASSLVLRELAGTQETQYF. The CDR3 DNA follows: TGTGCCAGCAGCTTAGTCCTGCGGGAACTAGCGGGAACACAAGAGACCCAGTACTTC.

This clone was counted between two and nine times. The chain couples TRBV7-9 to TRBJ1-2; D is undetermined. Germline lookup yields CDR1 SEHNR and CDR2 FQNEAQ (reference sequence). The CDR3 has 15 amino acids. The V end lost 2 bases, the J end lost 2 bases, and 12 bases lay between the germline ends. The CDR3 loop is CASSLLSGENYGYTF. In DNA form, the CDR3 reads TGTGCCAGCAGCTTATTATCTGGGGAGAACTATGGCTACACCTTC.

The chain joins TRBV27 to TRBJ2-1; 10 bases fit TRBD2. The CDR3 has 15 amino acids. Trimming cost V 6 bases and J 0 bases; bases outside gene matches: 2. Looked up from germline, CDR1 is MNHEY and CDR2 is SMNVEV (reference sequence). CDR3 residues: CASSRTSGSYNEQFF. DNA of the CDR3: TGTGCCAGCAGCCGGACTAGCGGCTCCTACAATGAGCAGTTCTTC.

In this sample, this clone turned up many times. The V and J genes are TRBV21-1 and TRBJ1-6; TRBD1, the D gene given by the table, was not confirmed from the DNA. TRBV21-1 constitutes a pseudogene. The CDR3 is 18 residues long. CDR3 amino acids: CASSTRKKRTGVGSPLHF. CDR3 nucleotides: TGTGCCAGCAGCACCAGAAAAAAGCGGACAGGGGTAGGATCACCCCTCCACTTT.

This chain uses TRBV10-3 with TRBJ2-5, with TRBD1 as a possible D gene (6 bases). Germline V gene lookup returns CDR1 ENHRY and CDR2 SYGVKD. V was pared by 2 bases and J by 9 bases, with 16 bases between. This CDR3 contains 14 residues. CDR3 nucleotides: TGTGCCATCAGTGAGACCAACAGGGATGGAGCCCAGTACTTC. It yields the protein CAISETNRDGAQYF.

V and J are TRBV5-1 and TRBJ2-4; the D gene is possibly TRBD2 (6 bases). The CDR3 runs 18 residues. V lost 0 bases, J lost 0 bases, and 16 bases lay in between. The germline CDR1 and CDR2 sequences are SGHRS and YFSETQ. The CDR3 coding sequence is TGCGCCAGCAGCTTGGGGGAAAAGGGGACTCTAGCCAAAAACATTCAGTACTTC. This codes for CASSLGEKGTLAKNIQYF.

On this clone itself: Additional DNA sequences in this sample encode the identical CDR3. The chain is built from TRBV5-4 and TRBJ1-5, with D perhaps TRBD1 (5 bases). The CDR3 covers 14 residues. V was trimmed by 0 bases and J by 2 bases, leaving 6 bases between them. Germline V gives CDR1 SGHNT, CDR2 YYREEE (reference sequence). The CDR3: CASSLEGGNQPQHF. CDR3 sequence (DNA): TGTGCCAGCAGCTTGGAAGGGGGCAATCAGCCCCAGCATTTT.

This chain joins TRBV11-2 and TRBJ2-5; D ambiguous. The CDR3 sequence is 12 residues long. The ends were cut back, 3 bases at V and 4 bases at J, with 6 bases in the middle. Germline CDR1 SGHAT, CDR2 FQNNGV. CDR3 sequence reads: CASSFTVETQYF. As DNA, the CDR3 is TGTGCCAGCAGCTTTACTGTAGAGACCCAGTACTTC.

This clone was observed a few times. The rearrangement joins TRBV5-4 to TRBJ2-5; 11 bases map to TRBD2. Germline CDR1 SGHNT, CDR2 YYREEE (reference sequence). CDR3 size: 17 residues. V lost 0 bases and J lost 9; bases outside the gene matches: 13. This CDR3 is CASSLGGLAANIVAQYF. DNA for the CDR3: TGTGCCAGCAGCTTGGGGGGACTAGCGGCCAACATAGTGGCCCAGTACTTC.